A single sample is the source of the 27 T cell receptor beta chains below, sequenced in a study of T cell repertoires in cytomegalovirus infection. MiXCR, applied by TCRdb to the reads, yields one record per CDR3 protein. Of a few hundred thousand distinct CDR3 sequences in the sample, approximately 9.5% were seen once. Sequenced material: PBMCs. The receptors were gathered from a human donor in good health (CMV status not recorded). Some clones in this sample may be carry-over from other donors' samples.

This clonotype was counted ten times or more. The chain has TRBV7-2 and TRBJ2-2; 8 bases align to TRBD1. V lost 5 bases to trimming and J lost 3 bases; unmatched junction nucleotides: 8. Per germline, CDR1 SGHTA and CDR2 FQGNSA. The length of the CDR3 is 16 residues. The CDR3 region has the DNA TGTGCCAGCAGCACTCGACAGGGGACGGACACCGGGGAGCTGTTTTTT. Translation: CASSTRQGTDTGELFF.

This clonotype came up many times. This chain joins TRBV7-8 and TRBJ2-3, with D possibly being TRBD2 (6 bases). The V end lost 2 bases, the J end lost 1 base, and 16 bases lay between the germline ends. CDR1 SGHVS and CDR2 FQNEAQ come from the germline V gene. The CDR3 has 17 residues. The CDR3 loop is CASSLPAWGEGTDTQYF. In DNA, the CDR3 is TGTGCCAGCAGCTTACCGGCCTGGGGGGAGGGCACAGATACGCAGTATTTT. The variable domain in full, with the rest retrieved from reference TRBV7-8 and TRBJ2-3, is GAGVSQSPRYKVAKRGQDVALRCDPISGHVSLFWYQQALGQGPEFLTYFQNEAQLDKSGLPSDRFFAERPEGSVSTLKIQRTQQEDSAVYLCASSLPAWGEGTDTQYFGPGTRLTVL.

The DNA of the CDR3 is TGTGCCAGCAGTTCCCTTAGGACAGGGGGTGGGACCTACGAGCAGTACTTC. Translating it yields CASSSLRTGGGTYEQYF. The rearrangement joins TRBV27 to TRBJ2-7, with TRBD1 identical over 10 bases. The V segment lost 4 bases and the J segment 2 bases; nucleotides outside the gene matches: 11. The CDR3 has 17 residues. The V gene's germline CDR1 is MNHEY and CDR2 SMNVEV (reference sequence).

The rearrangement joins TRBV6-2 or TRBV6-3 to TRBJ2-7; no clear D. Per germline, CDR1 MNHEY and CDR2 SVGEGT. The length of the CDR3 is 13 residues. The V end was cut by 10 bases, the J end by 2 bases, with 15 bases between. CDR3 residues: CATTPSAAYEQYF. The CDR3 DNA sequence: TGTGCCACCACCCCTTCTGCGGCCTACGAGCAGTACTTC.

This clonotype appeared many times. The V gene is TRBV7-2, the J gene TRBJ2-3; D is perhaps TRBD1 or TRBD2 (5 bases each). In germline, CDR1 is SGHTA, CDR2 FQGNSA. There are 17 residues in the CDR3. V was cut by 1 base and J by 2 bases, with 16 bases left in between. The CDR3 region has the DNA TGTGCCAGCAGCTTAGTTAGCCTGGGGCGGGCCACAGATACGCAGTATTTT. Translated: CASSLVSLGRATDTQYF.

This clonotype was recorded many times. This chain joins TRBV6-5 and TRBJ2-1, with 16 bases that match TRBD2. The CDR3 sequence is 19 residues long. In germline, CDR1 is MNHEY, CDR2 SVGAGI. Trimming cost V 2 bases and J 1 base; bases outside gene matches: 5. DNA of the CDR3: TGTGCCAGCAGTTACCGGGGACTAGCGGGAGGGGGATCCTACAATGAGCAGTTCTTC. Translation: CASSYRGLAGGGSYNEQFF.

This clonotype was counted only a few times. The rearrangement uses TRBV20-1 and TRBJ2-1, with 11 bases aligning to TRBD2. Trimming took 6 bases from V and 0 from J; bases not matched to a gene: 4. Germline-derived CDR1 and CDR2 are DFQATT and SNEGSKA (reference sequence). This CDR3 region has 15 residues. The DNA of the CDR3 is TGCAGTGCGCGGGGACTAGCGGTCTCCTACAATGAGCAGTTCTTC. Its protein is CSARGLAVSYNEQFF.

In this sample, this clonotype turned up many times. The chain carries TRBV10-3 and TRBJ1-1, with D tentatively TRBD1 (6 bases). The CDR3 consists of 14 residues. Germline lookup yields CDR1 ENHRY and CDR2 SYGVKD. Trimming removed 6 bases at V and 3 bases at J, with 14 bases between. CDR3 DNA: TGTGCCATCAGGTTCGGGGGCTTGGACACTGAAGCTTTCTTT. Translation gives CAIRFGGLDTEAFF.

There are many counts of this clonotype. The chain uses TRBV7-2 and TRBJ2-2, with 9 positions matching TRBD1. V shed 5 bases and J 8 bases; nucleotides not matched to a gene: 6. This CDR3 comprises 14 residues. Germline values: CDR1 SGHTA, CDR2 FQGNSA. CDR3 protein: CASSEQGAAGELFF. The CDR3 bases are TGTGCCAGCAGCGAACAGGGGGCGGCTGGGGAGCTGTTTTTT.

This clonotype was found many times. This rearrangement joins TRBV29-1 to TRBJ1-1, with a possible D match to TRBD1 (5 bases). Germline values: CDR1 SQVTM, CDR2 ANQGSEA. Trimming cost V 3 bases and J 0 bases, with 20 bases left between them. The CDR3 runs 17 residues. CDR3 in DNA: TGCAGCGTTGATACAATTGGGGCGGGCAGGGTGAACACTGAAGCTTTCTTT. Its protein product is CSVDTIGAGRVNTEAFF.

This clonotype was seen a single time. This sequence may be a read error, since a much larger clone differs from it by one base. The chain links TRBV6-6 to TRBJ2-3; TRBD2 agrees at 8 bases. The CDR3 has 13 residues. V lost 10 bases and J lost 5; bases outside the gene matches: 8. CDR1 is MNHNY and CDR2 is SVGAGI in the germline V gene (reference sequence). CDR3 residues: CAITGGRKDTQYF. As DNA, the CDR3 is TGTGCCATTACGGGGGGGCGGAAAGATACGCAGTATTTT.

This clonotype was seen a few times. The chain recombines TRBV11-3 with TRBJ2-3; a possible D gene is TRBD1 (5 bases). This CDR3 contains 14 residues. CDR1 is SGHNT, CDR2 YENEEA, per germline. Deletions cut 5 bases from V and 1 base from J, with 10 bases between. The CDR3 is CASSTRDGTDTQYF. The CDR3 bases are TGTGCCAGCAGCACCAGGGATGGCACAGATACGCAGTATTTT. Combining the CDR3 with reference TRBV11-3 and TRBJ2-3 gives the whole variable domain EAGVVQSPRYKIIEKKQPVAFWCNPISGHNTLYWYLQNLGQGPELLIRYENEEAVDDSQLPKDRFSAERLKGVDSTLKIQPAELGDSAVYLCASSTRDGTDTQYFGPGTRLTVL.

This clonotype was counted between two and nine times. This chain joins TRBV25-1 and TRBJ1-6; 10 bases match TRBD1. The germline gives CDR1 MGHDK, CDR2 SYGVNS. The CDR3 runs to 15 residues. Unmatched junction bases numbered 6, after V lost 4 bases and J lost 9 bases. The CDR3 loop reads CASSARQGASSPLHF. CDR3 bases: TGTGCCAGCAGTGCCCGACAGGGGGCAAGTTCACCCCTCCACTTT.

This clonotype was seen many times. This sequence joins TRBV25-1 and TRBJ1-5; D is undetermined. V lost 3 bases to trimming and J lost 4 bases, with 13 bases between them. The CDR3 contains 15 residues. CDR1 and CDR2 (germline): MGHDK, SYGVNS. CDR3 amino acids: CASSEDGAPNQPQHF. The DNA for the CDR3 is TGTGCCAGCAGTGAGGACGGAGCCCCTAATCAGCCCCAGCATTTT.

The sample holds a few counts of this clonotype. The chain combines TRBV7-6 with TRBJ1-1, with D tentatively TRBD1 (5 bases). CDR3 length: 15 amino acids. The germline gives CDR1 SGHVS, CDR2 FNYEAQ. Trimming shortened V by 1 base and J by 10 bases, and 19 bases separated the two germline ends. Here the CDR3 DNA reads TGTGCCAGCAGCTTAGAGACCCTGGGGCGGGGGGGAGCTTTCTTT. This sequence encodes CASSLETLGRGGAFF.

This clonotype has at least ten counts. V gene TRBV7-2 combines with J gene TRBJ2-7; TRBD1 matches 9 bases. From germline, CDR1 is SGHTA and CDR2 FQGNSA. This CDR3 is built from 14 residues. The ends lost 4 bases at V and 2 bases at J; junction bases unmatched: 3. The CDR3 is CASSSDRGTYEQYF. The CDR3 bases are TGTGCCAGCAGCTCGGACAGGGGAACCTACGAGCAGTACTTC.

This clonotype was detected ten times or more. The CDR3 region is CASSPPGGLASHNEQFF. CDR3 DNA: TGTGCCAGCAGCCCCCCGGGGGGACTAGCGAGTCACAATGAGCAGTTCTTC. V and J are TRBV11-2 and TRBJ2-1, with TRBD2 matching over 10 bases. This CDR3 has 17 residues. Germline values: CDR1 SGHAT, CDR2 FQNNGV. V lost 5 bases, J lost 5 bases, and 12 bases stayed unmatched.

This clonotype showed up many times. V usage is TRBV7-6 and J usage is TRBJ1-5; no clear D. Trimming stripped 1 base from V and 4 bases from J, with 5 bases between. CDR1 SGHVS and CDR2 FNYEAQ come from the germline V gene. The CDR3 length is 13 residues. The CDR3 spells CASSLGANQPQHF. DNA of the CDR3: TGTGCCAGCAGCTTAGGGGCAAATCAGCCCCAGCATTTT.

This clonotype has only a few counts. This chain links TRBV15 with TRBJ1-1, with 8 bases fitting TRBD1. The germline gives CDR1 LNHNV, CDR2 YYDKDF (reference sequence). This CDR3 has 17 residues. V trimming: 2 bases; J trimming: 1 base; junction bases outside the gene matches: 9. CDR3 sequence reads: CATSRKGTGGRNTEAFF. As DNA, the CDR3 is TGTGCCACCAGCAGAAAAGGGACAGGAGGGAGGAACACTGAAGCTTTCTTT.

This clonotype appeared a few times. The gene calls are TRBV7-2 and TRBJ2-1; perhaps TRBD1 as D (5 bases). The CDR3 runs to 12 residues. Germline V lookup: CDR1 SGHTA, CDR2 FQGNSA. V gave up 6 bases and J gave up 9 bases, with 12 bases separating them. The CDR3 region has the DNA TGTGCCAGCAGGCCCAGGGTGCGTGAGCAGTTCTTC. Its protein product is CASRPRVREQFF.

The chain employs TRBV6-8 and TRBJ1-3, with a weak D call TRBD1 (5 bases). The length of the CDR3 is 15 residues. The V gene lost 1 base and the J gene lost 3 bases, with 10 bases spanning the gap. Germline CDR1 and CDR2: MNHGY and SAAAGT. CDR3 nucleotide sequence: TGTGCCAGCAGTTACTTGGGGGAAGGTGGAAACACCATATATTTT. Translating it yields CASSYLGEGGNTIYF.

This clonotype has more than one count but fewer than ten. This chain joins TRBV10-3 and TRBJ1-1, with a possible D match to TRBD1 (5 bases). Deletions cut 3 bases from V and 7 bases from J, with 9 bases between. CDR1 ENHRY and CDR2 SYGVKD come from the germline V gene. This CDR3 spans 12 amino acids. The CDR3, as DNA: TGTGCCATCAGTGAAGCAGGGTATGAAGCTTTCTTT. Protein: CAISEAGYEAFF.

This clonotype was seen ten or more times. The rearrangement joins TRBV7-2 to TRBJ2-5; TRBD2 agrees at 14 bases. V dropped 5 bases and J dropped 2; count of bases not matched to a gene: 10. Germline CDR1 and CDR2: SGHTA and FQGNSA. There are 18 residues in the CDR3. CDR3 DNA sequence: TGTGCCAGCAGCCACCGACTAGCGGGAGGGCCGTGGCAAGAGACCCAGTACTTC. This encodes CASSHRLAGGPWQETQYF.

This chain uses TRBV2 with TRBJ1-1; D gene ambiguous. Looked up from germline, CDR1 is SNHLY and CDR2 is FYNNEI. The CDR3 extends over 12 amino acids. V lost 10 bases and J lost 3, with 12 bases in between. Here the CDR3 DNA reads TGTGCCACCACGCCGGCATACACTGAAGCTTTCTTT. Protein: CATTPAYTEAFF.

Many counts were recorded for this clonotype. The chain employs TRBV11-2 and TRBJ2-1, with a possible D match to TRBD1 (5 bases). V shed 4 bases and J shed 4 bases, with 20 bases lying between them. This CDR3 contains 17 residues. Germline-derived CDR1 and CDR2 are SGHAT and FQNNGV. The CDR3 is CASSSLRPGRAYNEQFF. The CDR3 DNA reads as TGTGCCAGCAGCTCTCTCCGCCCGGGCAGGGCATACAATGAGCAGTTCTTC.

This clonotype was recorded many times. J is TRBJ1-3 and V is TRBV20-1; the D gene is possibly TRBD1 (6 bases). Germline CDR1 reads DFQATT; CDR2 reads SNEGSKA (reference sequence). CDR3 length: 14 residues. V lost 6 bases and J lost 4, with 16 bases in between. As DNA, the CDR3 is TGCAGTGCCCCTGGGGCAGGGGAAGGAAACACCATATATTTT. Translating it yields CSAPGAGEGNTIYF.

Many counts were recorded for this clonotype. V and J are TRBV6-1 and TRBJ2-3, with 8 bases that match TRBD2. Unmatched junction bases numbered 6, after V lost 3 bases and J lost 4 bases. The germline V gene encodes CDR1 MNHNS and CDR2 SASEGT. This CDR3 has 15 amino acids. CDR3 region: CASSDAGGGADTQYF. The CDR3 coding sequence is TGTGCCAGCAGTGATGCGGGAGGTGGGGCAGATACGCAGTATTTT.